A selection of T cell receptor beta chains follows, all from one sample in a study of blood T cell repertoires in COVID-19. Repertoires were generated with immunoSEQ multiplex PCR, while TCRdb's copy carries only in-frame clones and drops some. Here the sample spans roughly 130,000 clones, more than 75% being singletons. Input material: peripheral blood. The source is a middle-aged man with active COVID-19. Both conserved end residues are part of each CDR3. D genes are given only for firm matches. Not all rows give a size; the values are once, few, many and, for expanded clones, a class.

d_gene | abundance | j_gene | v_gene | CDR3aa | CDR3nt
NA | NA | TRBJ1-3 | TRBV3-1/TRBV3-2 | CATRESGEGNTIYF | TGTGCCACTCGAGAGAGCGGGGAGGGAAACACCATATATTTT
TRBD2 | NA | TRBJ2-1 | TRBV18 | CASSPRASGGANEQFF | TGTGCCAGCTCACCAAGAGCTAGCGGGGGGGCTAATGAGCAGTTCTTC
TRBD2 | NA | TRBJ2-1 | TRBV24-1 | CATSEPIQNDGTSSAHEQFF | TGTGCCACCAGTGAACCTATACAGAATGACGGGACTAGCTCCGCCCATGAGCAGTTCTTC
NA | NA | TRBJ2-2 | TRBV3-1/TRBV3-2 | CASSQDLSARGGELFF | TGTGCCAGCAGCCAAGATCTAAGCGCTCGTGGCGGGGAGCTGTTTTTT
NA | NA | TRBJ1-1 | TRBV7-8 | CASSLTKVANGVEAFF | TGTGCCAGCAGCTTAACTAAAGTTGCGAACGGGGTTGAAGCTTTCTTT
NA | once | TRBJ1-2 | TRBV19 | CASSNPGGGGSNYGYTF | TGTGCCAGTAGCAACCCGGGAGGCGGTGGCTCTAACTATGGCTACACCTTC
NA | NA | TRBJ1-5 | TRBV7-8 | CASSVQGGGNQPQHF | TGTGCCAGCAGCGTACAGGGTGGAGGCAATCAGCCCCAGCATTTT
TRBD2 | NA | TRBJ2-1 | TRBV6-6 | CASRYASGLYNEQFF | TGTGCCAGCAGGTACGCTAGCGGCCTCTACAATGAGCAGTTCTTC
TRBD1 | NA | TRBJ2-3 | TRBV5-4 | CASSPGQETQYF | TGTGCCAGCAGCCCGGGACAGGAGACGCAGTATTTT
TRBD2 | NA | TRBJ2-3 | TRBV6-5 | CASSYGRGTDTQYF | TGTGCCAGCAGTTATGGGAGGGGCACAGATACGCAGTATTTT
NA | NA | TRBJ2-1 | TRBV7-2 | CASSAGGTSRYNEQFF | TGTGCCAGCAGCGCAGGGGGGACTAGTCGGTACAATGAGCAGTTCTTC
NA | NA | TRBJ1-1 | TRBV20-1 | CSASWQTEAFF | TGCAGTGCTAGCTGGCAAACTGAAGCTTTCTTT
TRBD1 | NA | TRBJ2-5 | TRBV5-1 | CASSPRQGEETQYF | TGCGCCAGCAGCCCCCGGCAGGGGGAGGAGACCCAGTACTTC
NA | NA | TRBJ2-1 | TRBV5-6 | CASSLGFGVIF | TGTGCCAGCAGCTTGGGGTTCGGGGTGATCTTC
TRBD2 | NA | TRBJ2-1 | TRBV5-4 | CASSLSGGFRHEQFF | TGTGCCAGCAGCTTGTCGGGGGGGTTTCGGCATGAGCAGTTCTTC
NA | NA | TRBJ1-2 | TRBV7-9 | CASSLSSAGGNYGYTF | TGTGCCAGCAGCTTATCTTCAGCGGGGGGGAACTATGGCTACACCTTC
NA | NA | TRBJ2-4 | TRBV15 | CATSRRTVAKNIQYF | TGTGCCACCAGCAGGAGAACAGTAGCCAAAAACATTCAGTACTTC
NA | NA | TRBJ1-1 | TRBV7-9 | CASSLLALNTEAFF | TGTGCCAGCAGCTTGCTAGCCTTGAACACTGAAGCTTTCTTT
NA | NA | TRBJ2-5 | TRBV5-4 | CASSLEGSGVRETQYF | TGTGCCAGCAGCTTGGAGGGTTCGGGAGTTCGGGAGACCCAGTACTTC
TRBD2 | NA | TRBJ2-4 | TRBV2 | CASSTAGGHRFENIQYF | TGTGCCAGCAGCACTGCGGGGGGGCATAGGTTCGAAAACATTCAGTACTTC
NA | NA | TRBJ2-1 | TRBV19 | CASSTTGKPIQFF | TGTGCCAGTAGTACTACAGGGAAGCCAATCCAGTTCTTC
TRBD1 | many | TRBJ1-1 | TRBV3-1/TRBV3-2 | CASTVFGTGITEAFF | TGTGCCAGCACCGTTTTTGGGACAGGGATCACTGAAGCTTTCTTT
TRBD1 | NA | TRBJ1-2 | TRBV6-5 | CASSSGTGTGYGYTF | TGTGCCAGCAGCTCCGGGACAGGGACAGGCTATGGCTACACCTTC
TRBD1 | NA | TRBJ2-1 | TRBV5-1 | CASSLEGTVSGEQFF | TGCGCCAGCAGCTTGGAGGGGACAGTATCGGGGGAGCAGTTCTTC
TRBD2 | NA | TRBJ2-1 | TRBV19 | CASSILTGLNSEQFF | TGTGCCAGTAGTATACTGACGGGACTAAATAGCGAGCAGTTCTTC
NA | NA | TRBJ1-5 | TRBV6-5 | CASSYSFGSNQPQHF | TGTGCCAGCAGTTACTCGTTCGGGAGCAATCAGCCCCAGCATTTT
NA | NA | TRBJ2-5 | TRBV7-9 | CASSQYTGSNSETQYF | TGTGCCAGCAGCCAATACACCGGTAGCAATTCGGAGACCCAGTACTTC
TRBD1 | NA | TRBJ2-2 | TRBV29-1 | CSVEDQIGTGPNTGELFF | TGCAGCGTTGAAGATCAAATCGGGACAGGGCCGAACACCGGGGAGCTGTTTTTT
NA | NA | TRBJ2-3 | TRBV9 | CASSALSSTDTQYF | TGTGCCAGCAGCGCCTTATCTAGCACAGATACGCAGTATTTT
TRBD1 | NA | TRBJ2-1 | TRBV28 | CASSQGQGSRIEQFF | TGTGCCAGCAGTCAAGGACAGGGGAGCCGCATTGAGCAGTTCTTC
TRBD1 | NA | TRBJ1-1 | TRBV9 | CASSVGTGGTNTEAFF | TGTGCCAGCAGCGTAGGGACAGGGGGAACGAACACTGAAGCTTTCTTT
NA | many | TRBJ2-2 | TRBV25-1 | CASSGSKSTGELFF | TGTGCCAGCAGTGGATCTAAGAGCACCGGGGAGCTGTTTTTT
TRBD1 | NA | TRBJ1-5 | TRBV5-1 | CASSLGDSRNQPQHF | TGCGCCAGCAGCTTGGGGGACAGCCGCAATCAGCCCCAGCATTTT
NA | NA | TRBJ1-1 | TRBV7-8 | CASSIMVPSIPMNTEAFF | TGTGCCAGCAGCATAATGGTCCCCTCGATCCCTATGAACACTGAAGCTTTCTTT
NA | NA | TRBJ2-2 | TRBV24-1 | CATSDFGEPRELFF | TGTGCCACCAGTGATTTCGGGGAGCCCAGGGAGCTGTTTTTT
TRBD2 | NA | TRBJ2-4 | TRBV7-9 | CASSLGGAPGLAGGSIQYF | TGTGCCAGCAGCTTAGGAGGGGCCCCGGGACTAGCGGGAGGATCCATTCAGTACTTC
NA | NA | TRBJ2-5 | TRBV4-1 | CASSQDRGTGDQETQYF | TGCGCCAGCAGCCAAGATCGCGGAACAGGCGATCAAGAGACCCAGTACTTC
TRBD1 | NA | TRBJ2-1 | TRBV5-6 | CASSLRKGTDYEQFF | TGTGCCAGCAGCTTGCGGAAGGGGACAGACTATGAGCAGTTCTTC
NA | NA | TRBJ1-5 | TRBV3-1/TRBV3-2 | CASTAGVDQPQHF | TGTGCCAGCACCGCGGGGGTGGATCAGCCCCAGCATTTT
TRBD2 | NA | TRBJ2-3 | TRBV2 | CASSERLAGVRTDTQYF | TGTGCCAGCAGTGAAAGGCTAGCGGGGGTCCGCACAGATACGCAGTATTTT
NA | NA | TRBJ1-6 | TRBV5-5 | CASREDLSSYNSPLHF | TGTGCCAGCAGGGAGGACCTAAGCTCCTATAATTCACCCCTCCACTTT
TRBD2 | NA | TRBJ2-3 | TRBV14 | CASSQPGLAFTDTQYF | TGTGCCAGCAGCCAACCGGGACTAGCTTTTACAGATACGCAGTATTTT
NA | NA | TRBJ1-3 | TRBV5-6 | CASSLGSYSGNTIYF | TGTGCCAGCAGCTTGGGGAGTTACTCTGGAAACACCATATATTTT
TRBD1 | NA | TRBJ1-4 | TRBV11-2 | CASSLGNQGVGEKLFF | TGTGCCAGCAGCTTAGGGAACCAGGGGGTAGGGGAAAAACTGTTTTTT
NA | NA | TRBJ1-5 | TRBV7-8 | CASSPRVPRNQPQHF | TGTGCCAGCAGCCCCCGGGTCCCCCGCAATCAGCCCCAGCATTTT
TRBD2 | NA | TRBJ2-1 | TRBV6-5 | CASSPGTTMYNEQFF | TGTGCCAGCAGCCCCGGGACTACTATGTACAATGAGCAGTTCTTC
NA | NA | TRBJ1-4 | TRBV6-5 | CASRSGGGFSNEKLFF | TGTGCAAGCCGTTCGGGCGGGGGGTTCTCTAATGAAAAACTGTTTTTT